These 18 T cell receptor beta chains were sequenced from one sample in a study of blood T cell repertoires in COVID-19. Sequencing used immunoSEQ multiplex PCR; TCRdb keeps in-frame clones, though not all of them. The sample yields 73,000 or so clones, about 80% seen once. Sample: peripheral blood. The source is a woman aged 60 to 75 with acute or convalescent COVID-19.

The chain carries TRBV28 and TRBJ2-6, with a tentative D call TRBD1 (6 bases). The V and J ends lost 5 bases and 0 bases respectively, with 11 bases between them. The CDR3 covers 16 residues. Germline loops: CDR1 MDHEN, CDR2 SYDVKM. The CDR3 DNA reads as TGTGCCAGCAGTCCACGAGGGGGCTCTGGGGCCAACGTCCTGACTTTC. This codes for CASSPRGGSGANVLTF. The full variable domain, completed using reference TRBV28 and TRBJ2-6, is DVKVTQSSRYLVKRTGEKVFLECVQDMDHENMFWYRQDPGLGLRLIYFSYDVKMKEKGDIPEGYSVSREKKERFSLILESASTNQTSMYLCASSPRGGSGANVLTFGAGSRLTVL.

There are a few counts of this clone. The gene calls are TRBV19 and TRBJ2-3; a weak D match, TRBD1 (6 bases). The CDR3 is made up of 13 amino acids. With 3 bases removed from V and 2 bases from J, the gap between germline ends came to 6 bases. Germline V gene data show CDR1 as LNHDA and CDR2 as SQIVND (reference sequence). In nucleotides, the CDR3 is TGTGCCAGTAGTATGGGACACACAGATACGCAGTATTTT. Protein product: CASSMGHTDTQYF.

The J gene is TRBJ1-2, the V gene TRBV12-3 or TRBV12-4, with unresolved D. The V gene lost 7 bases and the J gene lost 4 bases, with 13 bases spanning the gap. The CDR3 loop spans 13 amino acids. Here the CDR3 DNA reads TGTGCCAGCACCCCATCCGGCGGCTATGGCTACACCTTC. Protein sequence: CASTPSGGYGYTF.

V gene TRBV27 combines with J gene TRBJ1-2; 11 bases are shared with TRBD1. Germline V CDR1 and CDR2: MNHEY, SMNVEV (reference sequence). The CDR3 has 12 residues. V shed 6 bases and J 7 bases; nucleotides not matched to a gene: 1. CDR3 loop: CASRGTGGGYTF. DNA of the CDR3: TGTGCCAGCAGGGGGACAGGGGGTGGCTACACCTTC.

The CDR3 DNA sequence: TGCGCCAGCAGCCAAGAATTTGGGCAGGTTAACACTGAAGCTTTCTTT. Residues: CASSQEFGQVNTEAFF. V and J are TRBV4-1 and TRBJ1-1, with unresolved D. V gave up 0 bases and J gave up 2 bases, with 13 bases separating them. The CDR3 is 16 amino acids. Germline CDR1 reads MGHRA; CDR2 reads YSYEKL.

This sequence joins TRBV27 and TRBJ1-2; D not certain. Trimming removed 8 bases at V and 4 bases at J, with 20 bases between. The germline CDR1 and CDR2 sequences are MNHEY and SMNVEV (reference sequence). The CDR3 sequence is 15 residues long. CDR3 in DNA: TGTGCCAGCGGATTTCCTGAAGACACGTTCTATGGCTACACCTTC. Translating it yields CASGFPEDTFYGYTF.

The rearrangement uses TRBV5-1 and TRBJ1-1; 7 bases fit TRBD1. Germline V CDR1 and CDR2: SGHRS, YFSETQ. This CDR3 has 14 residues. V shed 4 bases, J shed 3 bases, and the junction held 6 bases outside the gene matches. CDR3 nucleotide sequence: TGCGCCAGCAGCCAGACAGGGTCCGACACTGAAGCTTTCTTT. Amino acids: CASSQTGSDTEAFF.

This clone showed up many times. CDR3 sequence (DNA): TGTGCCAGCAGCTTGGGACAGGCTAACTATGGCTACACCTTC. This gives the protein CASSLGQANYGYTF. The chain employs TRBV5-4 and TRBJ1-2; D possibly corresponds to TRBD1 (6 bases). Germline V gene lookup returns CDR1 SGHNT and CDR2 YYREEE (reference sequence). The V gene lost 0 bases and the J gene lost 0 bases, with 6 bases spanning the gap. This CDR3 region has 14 residues.

The CDR3 nucleotides are TGCGCCAGCAGCGGGGGACAGGCCCTCGGCTCCTACAATGAGCAGTTCTTC. Its protein is CASSGGQALGSYNEQFF. The chain links TRBV5-1 to TRBJ2-1; 8 bases match TRBD1. The CDR3 sequence is 17 residues long. V lost 4 bases, J lost 0 bases, and 9 bases stayed unmatched. CDR1 is SGHRS and CDR2 is YFSETQ in the germline V gene.

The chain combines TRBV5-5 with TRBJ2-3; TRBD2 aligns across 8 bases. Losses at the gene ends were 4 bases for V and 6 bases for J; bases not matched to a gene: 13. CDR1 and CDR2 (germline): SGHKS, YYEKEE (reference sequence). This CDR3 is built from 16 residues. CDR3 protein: CASSTRTSPIVDTQYF. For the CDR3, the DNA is TGTGCCAGCAGCACCCGGACTAGCCCCATAGTCGATACGCAGTATTTT.

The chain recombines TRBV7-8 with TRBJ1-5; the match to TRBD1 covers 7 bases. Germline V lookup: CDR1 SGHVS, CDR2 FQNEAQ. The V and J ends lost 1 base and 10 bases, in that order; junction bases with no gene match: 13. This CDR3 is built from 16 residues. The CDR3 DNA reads TGTGCCAGCAGCTTAGGGGGGACAGCCCGCCCCGGCCCCCAGCATTTT. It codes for CASSLGGTARPGPQHF.

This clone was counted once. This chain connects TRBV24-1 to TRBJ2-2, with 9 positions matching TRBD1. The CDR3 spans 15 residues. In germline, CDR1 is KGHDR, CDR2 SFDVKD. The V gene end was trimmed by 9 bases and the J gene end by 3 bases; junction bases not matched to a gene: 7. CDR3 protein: CATGGGQGYTGELFF. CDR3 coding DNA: TGTGCCACCGGCGGGGGACAGGGTTACACCGGGGAGCTGTTTTTT.

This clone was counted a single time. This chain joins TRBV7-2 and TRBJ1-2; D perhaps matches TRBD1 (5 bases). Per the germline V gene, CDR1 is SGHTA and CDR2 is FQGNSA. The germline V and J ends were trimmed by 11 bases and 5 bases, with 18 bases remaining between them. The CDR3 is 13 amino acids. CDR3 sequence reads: CAPTPGGGYGYTF. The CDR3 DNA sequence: TGTGCCCCAACACCCGGGGGGGGTTATGGCTACACCTTC. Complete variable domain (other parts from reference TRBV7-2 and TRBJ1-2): GAGVSQSPSNKVTEKGKDVELRCDPISGHTALYWYRQSLGQGLEFLIYFQGNSAPDKSGLPSDRFSAERTGGSVSTLTIQRTQQEDSAVYLCAPTPGGGYGYTFGSGTRLTVV.

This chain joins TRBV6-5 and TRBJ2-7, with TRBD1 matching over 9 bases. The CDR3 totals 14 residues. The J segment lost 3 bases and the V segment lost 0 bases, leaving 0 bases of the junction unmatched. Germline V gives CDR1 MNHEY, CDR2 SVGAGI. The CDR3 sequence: CASSYSTGGYEQYF. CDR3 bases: TGTGCCAGCAGTTACTCGACAGGGGGCTACGAGCAGTACTTC.

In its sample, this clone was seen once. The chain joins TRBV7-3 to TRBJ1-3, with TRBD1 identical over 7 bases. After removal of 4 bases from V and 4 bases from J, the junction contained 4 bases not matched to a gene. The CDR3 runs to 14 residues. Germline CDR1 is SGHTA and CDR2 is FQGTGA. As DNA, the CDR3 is TGTGCCAGCAGCTCGACAGGGACCGGAAACACCATATATTTT. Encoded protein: CASSSTGTGNTIYF.

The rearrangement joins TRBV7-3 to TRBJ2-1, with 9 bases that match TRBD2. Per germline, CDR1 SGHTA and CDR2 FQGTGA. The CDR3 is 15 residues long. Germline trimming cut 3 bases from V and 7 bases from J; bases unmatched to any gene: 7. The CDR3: CASSFSGTSSNEQFF. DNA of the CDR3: TGTGCCAGCAGCTTCTCCGGGACTAGCTCAAATGAGCAGTTCTTC.

CDR3 sequence reads: CASGGGAGYTF. CDR3 DNA sequence: TGTGCCAGCGGCGGGGGGGCTGGCTACACCTTC. J is TRBJ1-2 and V is TRBV6-5, with TRBD1 as a possible D gene (6 bases). The length of the CDR3 is 11 residues. Germline values: CDR1 MNHEY, CDR2 SVGAGI. Trimming removed 8 bases at V and 7 bases at J, with 11 bases between.

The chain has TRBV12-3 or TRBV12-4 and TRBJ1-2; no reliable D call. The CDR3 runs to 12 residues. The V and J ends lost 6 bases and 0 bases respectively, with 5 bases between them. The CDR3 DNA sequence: TGTGCCAGCAGCCAGACTAACTATGGCTACACCTTC. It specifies CASSQTNYGYTF.